A single T cell receptor beta chain is shown here with its context. Treatment indicated: randomized to nivolumab then ipilimumab (arm A) or the reverse (arm B). Trimming took off 4 bases at V and 10 bases at J, with 8 bases between the two ends. CDR3 length equals 11 residues. Looked up from germline, CDR1 is MDHEN and CDR2 is SYDVKM. Produced via immunoSEQ multiplex PCR; TCRdb's table is partial and in-frame only. The sample lists more than 9,500 clones, approximately 70% occurring once. The source of the sample is a study of sequential checkpoint blockade in melanoma. Across the whole study: Randomization was 1:1 between first-line nivolumab→ipilimumab and ipilimumab→nivolumab.

The sequence was obtained from a human donor with melanoma. The genes are TRBV28 and TRBJ2-1; a possible D gene is TRBD1 (6 bases). The sequenced sample was CD8+ T cells sorted from blood (inferred from file names), obtained from a patient given nivolumab and ipilimumab in sequence. The CDR3 sequence is CASSYGTEQFF. Written as DNA, the CDR3 is TGTGCCAGCAGTTACGGGACAGAGCAGTTCTTC.